Listed below are T cell receptor beta chains from one sample, sequenced in a study of T cell repertoires in cytomegalovirus infection. No cognate antigen is known for these TCRs. Using its own MiXCR run on the reads, TCRdb lists one record per CDR3 protein. The table has about 920,000 distinct CDR3 sequences, roughly 30% seen once; the top ten hold around 15%. The sequenced sample was cultured CD8+ T cells from PBMCs, obtained from culture after CMV antigen stimulation. Receptor source: a human donor in good health (CMV status not recorded). Some clones in this sample may be carry-over from other donors' samples. Each CDR3 is given with its conserved first and last residue. Fields, in order: clone size, D gene, V gene, J gene, CDR3 protein, CDR3 DNA. D genes are given only for firm matches. The size of a clone is reported for some rows only, either as once, few or many, or as a class for expanded clones.

size: .; D: .; V: TRBV27; J: TRBJ1-1; CDR3: CASGSQTEAFF; DNA: TGTGCCAGCGGATCGCAAACTGAAGCTTTCTTT
size: .; D: TRBD1; V: TRBV6-2/TRBV6-3; J: TRBJ2-3; CDR3: CASSTLRGPSTDTQYF; DNA: TGTGCCAGCAGTACCCTTAGGGGGCCCAGCACAGATACGCAGTATTTT
size: few; D: .; V: TRBV7-2; J: TRBJ2-1; CDR3: CASSGPASSYNEQFF; DNA: TGTGCCAGCAGCGGACCCGCGAGCTCCTACAATGAGCAGTTCTTC
size: few; D: .; V: TRBV5-5; J: TRBJ2-1; CDR3: CASKTNLGFGEQFF; DNA: TGTGCCAGCAAAACCAATCTCGGTTTCGGGGAGCAGTTCTTC
size: .; D: .; V: TRBV12-3/TRBV12-4; J: TRBJ1-4; CDR3: CATSGTQEGEKLFF; DNA: TGTGCCACCTCCGGGACTCAAGAGGGTGAAAAACTGTTTTTT
size: .; D: .; V: TRBV29-1; J: TRBJ2-3; CDR3: CSVNWGTDTQYF; DNA: TGCAGCGTTAATTGGGGCACAGATACGCAGTATTTT
size: many; D: .; V: TRBV19; J: TRBJ2-2; CDR3: CASLLWDTGELFF; DNA: TGTGCCAGCTTACTCTGGGACACCGGGGAGCTGTTTTTT
size: .; D: TRBD2; V: TRBV7-6; J: TRBJ2-5; CDR3: CANSSTSGGVYQETQYF; DNA: TGTGCCAACAGCTCGACTAGCGGGGGCGTCTACCAAGAGACCCAGTACTTC
size: .; D: .; V: TRBV7-8; J: TRBJ2-5; CDR3: CASSLAGTKQETQYF; DNA: TGTGCCAGCAGCTTAGCGGGGACAAAGCAAGAGACCCAGTACTTC
size: few; D: .; V: TRBV27; J: TRBJ2-3; CDR3: CASSLVRAQDTQYF; DNA: TGTGCCAGCAGTTTAGTTAGGGCCCAAGATACGCAGTATTTT
size: once; D: .; V: TRBV7-9; J: TRBJ2-3; CDR3: CASSPGGGPRTDTQYF; DNA: TGTGCCAGCAGCCCAGGGGGGGGGCCCCGGACAGATACGCAGTATTTT
size: few; D: TRBD1; V: TRBV7-9; J: TRBJ1-1; CDR3: CASSSTGQASEAFF; DNA: TGTGCCAGCAGCTCAACAGGACAGGCCTCTGAAGCTTTCTTT
size: .; D: .; V: TRBV6-5; J: TRBJ1-1; CDR3: CASSRGVSTEAFF; DNA: TGTGCCAGCAGTCGAGGGGTGAGCACTGAAGCTTTCTTT
size: .; D: TRBD2; V: TRBV6-6; J: TRBJ2-3; CDR3: CASSYTGLAVDTQYF; DNA: TGTGCCAGCAGTTACACGGGACTAGCGGTAGATACGCAGTATTTT
size: few; D: TRBD2; V: TRBV12-3/TRBV12-4; J: TRBJ2-6; CDR3: CASSSSSPGGGPGANVLTF; DNA: TGTGCCAGCAGTTCCTCTTCCCCGGGCGGGGGGCCTGGGGCCAACGTCCTGACTTTC
size: .; D: .; V: TRBV7-6; J: TRBJ1-4; CDR3: CASSLEATIATNEKLFF; DNA: TGTGCCAGCAGCTTAGAAGCTACAATTGCAACTAATGAAAAACTGTTTTTT
size: .; D: .; V: TRBV7-9; J: TRBJ2-7; CDR3: CASSLSGKTYEQYF; DNA: TGTGCCAGCAGCTTATCAGGGAAGACCTACGAGCAGTACTTC